These 22 T cell receptor beta chains share one sample of origin, sequenced in a study of cytomegalovirus exposure and HLA in healthy donors. The PCR was carried out with 60 Vbeta primers and 13 Jbeta primers. Clones were sequenced by immunoSEQ multiplex PCR, and TCRdb holds only the in-frame ones, with some missing. The data hold roughly 80,000 clones, with less than 85% observed a single time. The sample taken for sequencing was PBMCs. These TCRs come from a woman aged 45-65 years in good health and CMV-seronegative.

The chain couples TRBV9 to TRBJ1-6, with D possibly matching TRBD1 (5 bases). Trimming removed 3 bases from V and 7 bases from J, with 14 bases in between. Germline CDR1 reads SGDLS; CDR2 reads YYNGEE. The CDR3 is made up of 15 amino acids. The CDR3 nucleotides are TGTGCCAGCAGCGCGGGAGGGGCCGCAAATTCACCCCTCCACTTT. This encodes CASSAGGAANSPLHF.

The chain carries TRBV11-2 and TRBJ2-1; TRBD1 matches at 7 bases. This CDR3 is 14 amino acids long. Trimming took 5 bases from V and 5 from J; bases not matched to a gene: 6. The germline V gene encodes CDR1 SGHAT and CDR2 FQNNGV. The CDR3 sequence is CASSPGTAHNEQFF. CDR3 nucleotides: TGTGCCAGCAGCCCCGGGACAGCACACAATGAGCAGTTCTTC. Full variable domain (remainder filled in from reference TRBV11-2 and TRBJ2-1): EAGVAQSPRYKIIEKRQSVAFWCNPISGHATLYWYQQILGQGPKLLIQFQNNGVVDDSQLPKDRFSAERLKGVDSTLKIQPAKLEDSAVYLCASSPGTAHNEQFFGPGTRLTVL.

The chain joins TRBV7-2 to TRBJ1-1; D is perhaps TRBD1 (5 bases). The germline gives CDR1 SGHTA, CDR2 FQGNSA. Trimming pared 2 bases from V and 4 bases from J, leaving 14 bases between. The CDR3 has 15 residues. CDR3 protein: CASSLNLAGITEAFF. The CDR3 DNA is TGTGCCAGCAGCTTAAATTTGGCAGGGATCACTGAAGCTTTCTTT.

The chain couples TRBV18 to TRBJ1-2; 8 nucleotides line up with TRBD1. The CDR3 spans 13 residues. Looked up from germline, CDR1 is KGHSH and CDR2 is LQKENI. The V and J ends lost 4 bases and 6 bases, in that order; junction bases with no gene match: 4. In DNA form, the CDR3 reads TGTGCCAGCTCACTGGACAGGGTTGATGGCTACACCTTC. Encoded protein: CASSLDRVDGYTF.

The chain uses TRBV5-4 and TRBJ2-3; 10 bases line up with TRBD2. With V trimmed by 6 bases and J by 3 bases, 7 bases remained unmatched. CDR1 is SGHNT, CDR2 YYREEE, per germline (reference sequence). The CDR3 length is 15 residues. For the CDR3, the DNA is TGTGCCAGCACCGTACTAGCGGGAAAAACAGATACGCAGTATTTT. Translation gives CASTVLAGKTDTQYF.

The V gene is TRBV30, the J gene TRBJ1-2; possible D gene TRBD1, 6 bases. The germline V gene has CDR1 GTSNPN and CDR2 SVGIG (reference sequence). This CDR3 is 17 amino acids long. V was shortened by 0 bases and J by 4 bases, with 21 bases between the two germline ends. CDR3 nucleotides: TGTGCCTGGAGTGTCGGGGACACCCTTCCTTGGGGCTATGGCTACACCTTC. Translating gives CAWSVGDTLPWGYGYTF. Full variable domain (outside the CDR3, taken from reference TRBV30 and TRBJ1-2): SQTIHQWPATLVQPVGSPLSLECTVEGTSNPNLYWYRQAAGRGLQLLFYSVGIGQISSEVPQNLSASRPQDRQFILSSKKLLLSDSGFYLCAWSVGDTLPWGYGYTFGSGTRLTVV.

The chain has TRBV7-8 and TRBJ1-2, with 7 bases aligning to TRBD1. V dropped 5 bases and J dropped 5; count of bases not matched to a gene: 14. CDR3 length equals 16 residues. Germline V gene data show CDR1 as SGHVS and CDR2 as FQNEAQ. The CDR3 spells CASSDGGIMGQYGYTF. The CDR3 DNA follows: TGTGCCAGCAGCGATGGGGGAATCATGGGACAGTATGGCTACACCTTC.

V usage is TRBV4-2 and J usage is TRBJ2-1, with 7 bases aligning to TRBD2. The germline CDR1 and CDR2 sequences are LGHNA and YNFKEQ. V gave up 4 bases and J gave up 3 bases; unmatched junction bases: 12. The CDR3 covers 17 residues. Written as DNA, the CDR3 is TGTGCCAGCAGCCCAACCGGCGAGGGAGGGATCTACAATGAGCAGTTCTTC. It codes for CASSPTGEGGIYNEQFF.

The chain is built from TRBV14 and TRBJ1-4; tentatively, D is TRBD1 (5 bases). Germline CDR1 and CDR2: SGHDN and FVKESK. The CDR3 has 14 residues. The ends were cut back, 4 bases at V and 7 bases at J, with 13 bases in the middle. The CDR3 nucleotides read TGTGCCAGCAGCCGCAGGGTTCAGGGTGAAAAACTGTTTTTT. Amino acids: CASSRRVQGEKLFF.

This CDR3 is CASSPQGSSYNEQFF. The CDR3 bases are TGTGCCAGCAGCCCACAGGGGAGCTCCTACAATGAGCAGTTCTTC. This chain joins TRBV11-3 and TRBJ2-1; 7 bases are shared with TRBD1. Germline lookup yields CDR1 SGHNT and CDR2 YENEEA. This CDR3 comprises 15 residues. With V trimmed by 5 bases and J by 0 bases, 4 bases remained unmatched.

V and J are TRBV7-2 and TRBJ2-1; 10 nucleotides line up with TRBD2. From germline, CDR1 is SGHTA and CDR2 FQGNSA. CDR3 length: 16 amino acids. Germline trimming cut 3 bases from V and 5 bases from J; bases unmatched to any gene: 7. The chain's CDR3 is CASSFPSGGGNNEQFF. Written as DNA, the CDR3 is TGTGCCAGCAGCTTTCCTAGCGGGGGTGGGAACAATGAGCAGTTCTTC.

The chain couples TRBV5-1 to TRBJ2-5; the D is unclear. CDR1 SGHRS and CDR2 YFSETQ come from the germline V gene. V was clipped by 4 bases and J by 2 bases, with 6 bases between them. The CDR3 runs 12 residues. CDR3 region: CASSPEQETQYF. CDR3 nucleotide sequence: TGCGCCAGCAGCCCGGAGCAAGAGACCCAGTACTTC.

The genes are TRBV5-1 and TRBJ2-3, with 7 nucleotides matching TRBD2. V lost 4 bases and J lost 0; bases outside the gene matches: 8. The CDR3 totals 16 residues. Germline CDR1 reads SGHRS; CDR2 reads YFSETQ. The CDR3 loop reads CASSGGVRGSTDTQYF. CDR3 in DNA: TGCGCCAGCAGCGGGGGGGTTCGAGGGAGCACAGATACGCAGTATTTT. Full variable domain (outside the CDR3, taken from reference TRBV5-1 and TRBJ2-3): KAGVTQTPRYLIKTRGQQVTLSCSPISGHRSVSWYQQTPGQGLQFLFEYFSETQRNKGNFPGRFSGRQFSNSRSEMNVSTLELGDSALYLCASSGGVRGSTDTQYFGPGTRLTVL.

The rearrangement uses TRBV6-6 and TRBJ1-5, with D hard to call. Trimming took off 0 bases at V and 11 bases at J, with 17 bases between the two ends. CDR3 length equals 15 residues. Germline V gene lookup returns CDR1 MNHNY and CDR2 SVGAGI (reference sequence). The CDR3 protein is CASSYSPTEAATQHF. Here the CDR3 DNA reads TGTGCCAGCAGTTACTCCCCGACCGAGGCCGCTACCCAGCATTTT.

This chain connects TRBV28 to TRBJ2-7; possibly TRBD1 for D (5 bases). The V end was cut by 2 bases, the J end by 4 bases, with 6 bases between. The germline CDR1 and CDR2 sequences are MDHEN and SYDVKM. There are 12 residues in the CDR3. Here the CDR3 reads CASSLRGYEQYF. The DNA of the CDR3 is TGTGCCAGCAGTTTAAGGGGTTACGAGCAGTACTTC.

For this clone: Its ends do not fully match the called genes, so a read error is possible. V is TRBV4-3 and J is TRBJ1-2; 8 bases fit TRBD1. The CDR3 consists of 14 residues. Germline values: CDR1 LGHNA, CDR2 YSLEER. CDR3 in DNA: TGCGCCAGCAGCCAAAACAGGGGGGACTATGTCTACACCTTC. This codes for CASSQNRGDYVYTF.

This chain links TRBV7-2 with TRBJ1-1; 11 bases fit TRBD1. CDR3 length equals 15 residues. Germline lookup yields CDR1 SGHTA and CDR2 FQGNSA. J lost 2 bases, V lost 3 bases, and 2 bases had no gene match. Here the CDR3 reads CASSLDRGRNTEAFF. The CDR3 DNA reads TGTGCCAGCAGCTTGGACAGGGGGCGCAACACTGAAGCTTTCTTT.

This chain joins TRBV9 and TRBJ2-2; 9 bases match TRBD2. V was pared by 6 bases and J by 3 bases, with 12 bases of the junction left unmatched. Germline CDR1 SGDLS, CDR2 YYNGEE. The CDR3 runs 17 residues. The CDR3 DNA sequence: TGTGCCAGCACCCCCTCTCCGGGACTAGCTGACACCGGGGAGCTGTTTTTT. Translation gives CASTPSPGLADTGELFF.

This clone was counted only a few times. V and J are TRBV5-4 and TRBJ2-2, with 8 bases identical to TRBD1. The CDR3 has 15 amino acids. CDR1 SGHNT and CDR2 YYREEE come from the germline V gene (reference sequence). Losses at the gene ends were 4 bases for V and 7 bases for J; bases not matched to a gene: 9. DNA for the CDR3: TGTGCCAGCAGCAAAGGGCAGGGGGCGGTCGGGGAGCTGTTTTTT. Translation: CASSKGQGAVGELFF.

The chain is built from TRBV27 and TRBJ1-4, with D perhaps TRBD1 (6 bases). The germline V and J ends were trimmed by 5 bases and 4 bases, with 14 bases remaining between them. Germline assignment: CDR1 MNHEY and CDR2 SMNVEV (reference sequence). The CDR3 length is 15 residues. CDR3 region: CASSPRAGVNEKLFF. The CDR3 DNA follows: TGTGCCAGCAGTCCCCGGGCAGGGGTTAATGAAAAACTGTTTTTT.

The chain is built from TRBV19 and TRBJ1-5; D might be TRBD1 (5 bases). Between the trimmed V and J ends, which lost 8 bases and 4 bases, there was a span of 18 bases. The length of the CDR3 is 15 residues. From germline, CDR1 is LNHDA and CDR2 SQIVND (reference sequence). CDR3 loop: CASRGRADKNQPQHF. The CDR3 DNA sequence: TGTGCCAGTCGGGGGAGGGCAGATAAAAATCAGCCCCAGCATTTT.

The chain carries TRBV7-2 and TRBJ2-7; TRBD1 might be the D (6 bases). Trimming pared 4 bases from V and 4 bases from J, leaving 11 bases between. This CDR3 region has 13 residues. In germline, CDR1 is SGHTA, CDR2 FQGNSA. CDR3 sequence (DNA): TGTGCCAGCAGCTCTGGACAGCCTTACGAGCAGTACTTC. Translating gives CASSSGQPYEQYF.